The clone carrying this TCR beta chain appeared many times. What it binds is not known. The data belong to a study of T-cell reconstitution after alpha-beta-depleted transplantation in children. This CDR3 has 18 residues. The germline V and J ends were trimmed by 4 bases and 0 bases, with 19 bases remaining between them. The V gene's germline CDR1 is LNHNV and CDR2 YYDKDF (reference sequence). The authors prepared the TCRbeta library with unique molecular identifiers. TCRdb re-called the PCR reads through MiXCR, storing one row per CDR3 protein. The table has 280,000 or so distinct CDR3 sequences, 11% seen once. Overall study results and limits: T-cell numbers and diversity one year post-transplant derived largely from freshly generated T cells. At around two months after transplant, the alpha-beta T cells were reportedly derived from several hundred expanded clones that came from non-depleted graft cells.

This sample comprised peripheral blood, obtained 180 days after TCRalphabeta/CD19-depleted stem cell transplant. The clonotype comes from a male patient aged 2 to 10 who had a stem cell transplant for chronic granulomatous disease, so the T cells may come from the graft donor. V usage is TRBV15 and J usage is TRBJ2-1; D not certain. For the CDR3, the DNA is TGTGCCACCAGCACGACCACGGGTGGGCGGCCCTCCTACAATGAGCAGTTCTTC. This gives the protein CATSTTTGGRPSYNEQFF.